The source of this TCR beta chain is a study of cytomegalovirus exposure and HLA in healthy donors. Overall study results and limits: Another analysis was done later, and it associated around 16,000 TCR beta sequences with HLA alleles at 0.05 false discovery rate. What a later analysis showed was that several of the most significant clusters appeared linked to common viral pathogens. Analyses of presence/absence relied on an assumption of roughly uniform sequencing depth across donors. Published work reported that the classifier diagnosed cytomegalovirus status with high specificity and sensitivity.

Remarks on this clone: The antigen remains undetermined.

The study ran its PCR with 60 Vbeta and 13 Jbeta primers. The protocol was immunoSEQ multiplex PCR, while the TCRdb copy is restricted to in-frame clones and leaves out a portion. This table holds approximately 140,000 clones, around 77% found once. Per the germline V gene, CDR1 is MDHEN and CDR2 is SYDVKM. This CDR3 spans 12 amino acids. Between the trimmed V and J ends, which lost 7 bases and 6 bases, there was a span of 11 bases. The sequenced sample was PBMCs. The chain links TRBV28 to TRBJ2-3; tentative D call: TRBD2 (5 bases). The receptor was isolated from an older woman in good health and CMV-seronegative. In DNA, the CDR3 is TGTGCCAGCATGGGTTCGGGGGATACGCAGTATTTT. Encoded protein: CASMGSGDTQYF. Complete variable domain (other parts from reference TRBV28 and TRBJ2-3): DVKVTQSSRYLVKRTGEKVFLECVQDMDHENMFWYRQDPGLGLRLIYFSYDVKMKEKGDIPEGYSVSREKKERFSLILESASTNQTSMYLCASMGSGDTQYFGPGTRLTVL.